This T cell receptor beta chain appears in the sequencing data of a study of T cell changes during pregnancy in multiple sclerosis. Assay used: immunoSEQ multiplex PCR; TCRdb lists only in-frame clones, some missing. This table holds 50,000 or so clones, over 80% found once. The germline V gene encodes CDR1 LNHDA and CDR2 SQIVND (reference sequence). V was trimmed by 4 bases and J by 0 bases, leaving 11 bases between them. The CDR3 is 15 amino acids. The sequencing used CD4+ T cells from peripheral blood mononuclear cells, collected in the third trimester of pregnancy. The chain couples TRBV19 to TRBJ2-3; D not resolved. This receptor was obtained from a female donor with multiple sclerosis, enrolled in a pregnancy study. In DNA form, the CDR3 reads TGTGCCAGTAGTACCCTGGGCGCAAGCACAGATACGCAGTATTTT. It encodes CASSTLGASTDTQYF.